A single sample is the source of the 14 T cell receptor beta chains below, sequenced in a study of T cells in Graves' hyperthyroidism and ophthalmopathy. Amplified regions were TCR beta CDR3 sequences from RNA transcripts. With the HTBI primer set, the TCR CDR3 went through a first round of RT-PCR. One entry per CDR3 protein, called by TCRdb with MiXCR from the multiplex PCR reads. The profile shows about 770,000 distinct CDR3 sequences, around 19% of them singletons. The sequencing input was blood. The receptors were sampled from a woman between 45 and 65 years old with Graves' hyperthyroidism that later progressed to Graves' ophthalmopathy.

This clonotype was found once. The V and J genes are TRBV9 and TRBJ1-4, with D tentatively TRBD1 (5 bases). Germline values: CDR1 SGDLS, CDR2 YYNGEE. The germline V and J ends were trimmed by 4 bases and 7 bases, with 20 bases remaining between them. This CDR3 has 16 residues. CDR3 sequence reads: CASSPRERGAVEKLFF. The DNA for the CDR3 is TGTGCCAGCAGCCCGAGAGAAAGGGGCGCAGTTGAAAAACTGTTTTTT.

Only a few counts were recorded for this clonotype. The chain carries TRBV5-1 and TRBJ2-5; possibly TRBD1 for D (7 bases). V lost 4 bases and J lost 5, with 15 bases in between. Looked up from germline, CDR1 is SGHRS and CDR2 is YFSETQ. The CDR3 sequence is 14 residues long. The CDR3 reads CASSISGGPETQYF. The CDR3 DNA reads TGCGCCAGCAGCATTTCAGGGGGGCCGGAGACCCAGTACTTC. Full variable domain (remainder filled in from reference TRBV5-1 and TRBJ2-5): KAGVTQTPRYLIKTRGQQVTLSCSPISGHRSVSWYQQTPGQGLQFLFEYFSETQRNKGNFPGRFSGRQFSNSRSEMNVSTLELGDSALYLCASSISGGPETQYFGPGTRLLVL.

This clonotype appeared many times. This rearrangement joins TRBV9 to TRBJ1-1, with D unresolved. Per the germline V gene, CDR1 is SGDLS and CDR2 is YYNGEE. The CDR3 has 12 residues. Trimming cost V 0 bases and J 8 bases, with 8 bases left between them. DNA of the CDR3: TGTGCCAGCAGCGTAGTGTCCGGAGAAGCTTTCTTT. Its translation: CASSVVSGEAFF.

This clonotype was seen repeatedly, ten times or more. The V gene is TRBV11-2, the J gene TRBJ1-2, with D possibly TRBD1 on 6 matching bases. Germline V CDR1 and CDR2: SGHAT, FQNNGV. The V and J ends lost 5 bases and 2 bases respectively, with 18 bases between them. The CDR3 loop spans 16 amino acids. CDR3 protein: CASSLGGAAANYGYTF. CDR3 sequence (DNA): TGTGCCAGCAGCCTTGGGGGGGCGGCTGCGAACTATGGCTACACCTTC.

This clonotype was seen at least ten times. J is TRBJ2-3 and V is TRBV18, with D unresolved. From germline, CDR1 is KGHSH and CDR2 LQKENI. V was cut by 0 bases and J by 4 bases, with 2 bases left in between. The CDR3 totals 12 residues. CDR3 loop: CASSPPPDTQYF. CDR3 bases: TGTGCCAGCTCACCACCCCCAGATACGCAGTATTTT. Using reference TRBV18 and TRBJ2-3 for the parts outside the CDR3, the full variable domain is NAGVMQNPRHLVRRRGQEARLRCSPMKGHSHVYWYRQLPEEGLKFMVYLQKENIIDESGMPKERFSAEFPKEGPSILRIQQVVRGDSAAYFCASSPPPDTQYFGPGTRLTVL.

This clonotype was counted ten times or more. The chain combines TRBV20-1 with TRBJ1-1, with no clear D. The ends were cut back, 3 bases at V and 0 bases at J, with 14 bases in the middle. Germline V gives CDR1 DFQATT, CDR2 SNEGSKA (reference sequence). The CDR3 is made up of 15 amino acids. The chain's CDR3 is CSASRGKYLNTEAFF. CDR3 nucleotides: TGCAGTGCTAGTCGCGGAAAGTATCTGAACACTGAAGCTTTCTTT.

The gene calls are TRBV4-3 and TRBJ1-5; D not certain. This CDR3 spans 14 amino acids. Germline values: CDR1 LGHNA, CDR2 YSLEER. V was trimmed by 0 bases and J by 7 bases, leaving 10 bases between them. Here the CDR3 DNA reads TGCGCCAGCAGCCAAGATCACGGGGAACAGCCCCAGCATTTT. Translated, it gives CASSQDHGEQPQHF.

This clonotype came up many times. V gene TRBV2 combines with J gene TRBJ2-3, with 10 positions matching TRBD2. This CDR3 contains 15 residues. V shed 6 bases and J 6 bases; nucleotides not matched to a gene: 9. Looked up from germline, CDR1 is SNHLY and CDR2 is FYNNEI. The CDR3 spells CASSELAGGLDTQYF. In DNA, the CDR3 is TGTGCCAGCAGCGAATTAGCGGGGGGTCTTGATACGCAGTATTTT. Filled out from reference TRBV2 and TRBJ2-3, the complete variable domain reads EPEVTQTPSHQVTQMGQEVILRCVPISNHLYFYWYRQILGQKVEFLVSFYNNEISEKSEIFDDQFSVERPDGSNFTLKIRSTKLEDSAMYFCASSELAGGLDTQYFGPGTRLTVL.

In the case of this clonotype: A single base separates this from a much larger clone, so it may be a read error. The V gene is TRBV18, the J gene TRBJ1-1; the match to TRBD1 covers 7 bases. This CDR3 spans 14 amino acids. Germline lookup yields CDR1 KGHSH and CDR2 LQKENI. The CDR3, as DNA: TGTGCCAGCTCACTTGACAGGGACGGCACTGAAGCTTCCTTT. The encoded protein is CASSLDRDGTEASF.

The CDR3 nucleotides read TGTGCCAGCAGATACGGGGGGGACTATGGCTACACCTTC. Amino acid sequence: CASRYGGDYGYTF. This chain connects TRBV6-5 to TRBJ1-2, with a weak D call TRBD1 (5 bases). CDR1 is MNHEY and CDR2 is SVGAGI in the germline V gene. This CDR3 region has 13 residues. V lost 6 bases and J lost 3, with 11 bases in between.

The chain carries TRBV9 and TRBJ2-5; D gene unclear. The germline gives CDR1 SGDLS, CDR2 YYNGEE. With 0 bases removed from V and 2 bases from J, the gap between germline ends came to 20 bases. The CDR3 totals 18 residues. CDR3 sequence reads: CASSVDPGQPKTQETQYF. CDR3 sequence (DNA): TGTGCCAGCAGCGTAGACCCGGGCCAGCCAAAGACACAAGAGACCCAGTACTTC.

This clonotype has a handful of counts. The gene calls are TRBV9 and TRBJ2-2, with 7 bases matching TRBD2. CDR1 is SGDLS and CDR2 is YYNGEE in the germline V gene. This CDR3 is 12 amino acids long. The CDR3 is CAGAGLSGELFF. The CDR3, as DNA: TGTGCAGGAGCGGGGCTCAGCGGGGAGCTGTTTTTT.

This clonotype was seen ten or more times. As DNA, the CDR3 is TGTGCCAGCAGTTTTGCTATCTTGGGGTACGAGCAGTACTTC. Translation gives CASSFAILGYEQYF. This chain links TRBV12-3 or TRBV12-4 with TRBJ2-7; D is unclear. This CDR3 spans 14 amino acids. V lost 3 bases and J 4 bases, leaving 13 bases between the germline ends.

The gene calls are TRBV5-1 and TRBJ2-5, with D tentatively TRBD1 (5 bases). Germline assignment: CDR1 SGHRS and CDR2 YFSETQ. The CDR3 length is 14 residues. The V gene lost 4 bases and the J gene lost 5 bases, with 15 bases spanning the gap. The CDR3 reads CASSLDKDVETQYF. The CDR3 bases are TGCGCCAGCAGCCTGGACAAGGACGTGGAGACCCAGTACTTC.